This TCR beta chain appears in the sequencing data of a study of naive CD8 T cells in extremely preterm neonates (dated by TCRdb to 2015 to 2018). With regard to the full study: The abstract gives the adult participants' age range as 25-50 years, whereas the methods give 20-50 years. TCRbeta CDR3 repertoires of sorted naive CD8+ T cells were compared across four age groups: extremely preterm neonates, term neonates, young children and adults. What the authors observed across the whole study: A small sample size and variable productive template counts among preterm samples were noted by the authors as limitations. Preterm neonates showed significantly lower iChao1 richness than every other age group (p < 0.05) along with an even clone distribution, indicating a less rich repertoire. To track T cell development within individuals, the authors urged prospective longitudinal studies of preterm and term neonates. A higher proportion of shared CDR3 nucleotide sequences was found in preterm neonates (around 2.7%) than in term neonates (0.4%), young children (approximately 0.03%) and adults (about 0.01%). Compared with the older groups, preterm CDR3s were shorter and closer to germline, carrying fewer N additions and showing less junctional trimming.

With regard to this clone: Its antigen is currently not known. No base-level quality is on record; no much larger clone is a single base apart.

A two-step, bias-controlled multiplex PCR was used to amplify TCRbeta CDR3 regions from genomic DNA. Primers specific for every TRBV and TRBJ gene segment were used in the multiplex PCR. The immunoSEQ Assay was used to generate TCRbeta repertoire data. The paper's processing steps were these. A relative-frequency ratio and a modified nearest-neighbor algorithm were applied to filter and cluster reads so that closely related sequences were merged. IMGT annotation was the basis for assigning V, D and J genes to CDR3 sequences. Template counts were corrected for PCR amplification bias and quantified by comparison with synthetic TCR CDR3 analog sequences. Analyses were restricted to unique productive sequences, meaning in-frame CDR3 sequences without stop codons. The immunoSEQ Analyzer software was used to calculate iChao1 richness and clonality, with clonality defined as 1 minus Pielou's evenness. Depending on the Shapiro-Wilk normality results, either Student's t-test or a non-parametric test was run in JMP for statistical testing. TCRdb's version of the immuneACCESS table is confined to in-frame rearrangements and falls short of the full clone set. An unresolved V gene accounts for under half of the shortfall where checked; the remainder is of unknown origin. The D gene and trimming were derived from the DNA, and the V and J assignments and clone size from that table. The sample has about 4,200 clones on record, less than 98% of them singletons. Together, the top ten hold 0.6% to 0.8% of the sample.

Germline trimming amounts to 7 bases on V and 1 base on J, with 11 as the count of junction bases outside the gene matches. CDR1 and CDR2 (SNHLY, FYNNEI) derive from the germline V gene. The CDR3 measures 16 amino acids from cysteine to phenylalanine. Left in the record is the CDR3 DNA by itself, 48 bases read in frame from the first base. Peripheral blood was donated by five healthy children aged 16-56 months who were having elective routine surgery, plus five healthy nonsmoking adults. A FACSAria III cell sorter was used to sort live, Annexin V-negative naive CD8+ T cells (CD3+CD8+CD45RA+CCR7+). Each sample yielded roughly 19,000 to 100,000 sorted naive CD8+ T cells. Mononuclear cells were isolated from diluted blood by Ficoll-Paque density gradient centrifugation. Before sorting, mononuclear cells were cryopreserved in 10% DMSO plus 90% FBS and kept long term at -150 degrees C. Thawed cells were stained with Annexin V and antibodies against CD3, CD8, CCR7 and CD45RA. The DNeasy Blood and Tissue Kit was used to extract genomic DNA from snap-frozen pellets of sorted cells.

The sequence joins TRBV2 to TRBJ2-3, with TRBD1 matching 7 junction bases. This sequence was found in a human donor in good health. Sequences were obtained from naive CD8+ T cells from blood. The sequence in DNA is TGTGCCAGCAAAGACCCTGCAGGGGGAGGCACAGATACGCAGTATTTT. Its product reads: CASKDPAGGGTDTQYF. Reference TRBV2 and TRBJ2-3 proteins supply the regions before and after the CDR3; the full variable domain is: EPEVTQTPSHQVTQMGQEVILRCVPISNHLYFYWYRQILGQKVEFLVSFYNNEISEKSEIFDDQFSVERPDGSNFTLKIRSTKLEDSAMYFCASKDPAGGGTDTQYFGPGTRLTVL.